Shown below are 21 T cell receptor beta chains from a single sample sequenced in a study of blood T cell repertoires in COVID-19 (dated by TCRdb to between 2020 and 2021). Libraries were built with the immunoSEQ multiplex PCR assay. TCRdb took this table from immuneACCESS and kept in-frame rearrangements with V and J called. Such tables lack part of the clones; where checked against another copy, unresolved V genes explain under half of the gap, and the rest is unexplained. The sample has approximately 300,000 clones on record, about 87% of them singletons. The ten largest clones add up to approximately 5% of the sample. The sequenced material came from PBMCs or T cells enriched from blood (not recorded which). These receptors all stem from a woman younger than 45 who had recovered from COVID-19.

CDR3 sequence: CASSLGWGQGGETQYF. DNA for the CDR3: TGTGCCAGCAGCTTAGGGTGGGGCCAGGGGGGAGAGACCCAGTACTTC. The rearrangement links TRBV7-2 to TRBJ2-5; possible D gene TRBD1, 7 bases. Germline assignment: CDR1 SGHTA and CDR2 FQGNSA. The germline V and J ends were trimmed by 1 base and 4 bases, with 16 bases remaining between them. There are 16 residues in the CDR3.

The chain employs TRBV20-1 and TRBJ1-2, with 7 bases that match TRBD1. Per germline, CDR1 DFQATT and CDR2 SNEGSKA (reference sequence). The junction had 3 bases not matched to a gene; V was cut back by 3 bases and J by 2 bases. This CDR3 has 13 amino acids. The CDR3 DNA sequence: TGCAGTGCTAGTAGGGGACAGAACTATGGCTACACCTTC. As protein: CSASRGQNYGYTF.

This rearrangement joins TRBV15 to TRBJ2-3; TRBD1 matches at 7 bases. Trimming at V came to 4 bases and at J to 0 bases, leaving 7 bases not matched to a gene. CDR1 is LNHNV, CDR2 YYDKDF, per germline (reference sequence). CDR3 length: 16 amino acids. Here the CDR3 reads CATSTRQGLSTDTQYF. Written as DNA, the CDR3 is TGTGCCACCAGCACAAGACAGGGCCTTAGCACAGATACGCAGTATTTT.

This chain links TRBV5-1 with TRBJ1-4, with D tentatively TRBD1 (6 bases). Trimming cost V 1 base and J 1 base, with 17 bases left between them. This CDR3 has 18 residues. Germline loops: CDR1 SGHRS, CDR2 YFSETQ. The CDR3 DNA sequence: TGCGCCAGCAGCTTGAACAGGGATGTGATCGGAACTAATGAAAAACTGTTTTTT. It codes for CASSLNRDVIGTNEKLFF. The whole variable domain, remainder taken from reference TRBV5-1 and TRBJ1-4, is KAGVTQTPRYLIKTRGQQVTLSCSPISGHRSVSWYQQTPGQGLQFLFEYFSETQRNKGNFPGRFSGRQFSNSRSEMNVSTLELGDSALYLCASSLNRDVIGTNEKLFFGSGTQLSVL.

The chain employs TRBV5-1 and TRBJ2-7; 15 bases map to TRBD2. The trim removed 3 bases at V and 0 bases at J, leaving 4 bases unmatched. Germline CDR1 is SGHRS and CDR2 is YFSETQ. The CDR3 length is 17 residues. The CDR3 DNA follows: TGCGCCAGCAGCTCAGGGACTAGCGGGGGGATCTCCTACGAGCAGTACTTC. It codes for CASSSGTSGGISYEQYF. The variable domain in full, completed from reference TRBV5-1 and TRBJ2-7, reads KAGVTQTPRYLIKTRGQQVTLSCSPISGHRSVSWYQQTPGQGLQFLFEYFSETQRNKGNFPGRFSGRQFSNSRSEMNVSTLELGDSALYLCASSSGTSGGISYEQYFGPGTRLTVT.

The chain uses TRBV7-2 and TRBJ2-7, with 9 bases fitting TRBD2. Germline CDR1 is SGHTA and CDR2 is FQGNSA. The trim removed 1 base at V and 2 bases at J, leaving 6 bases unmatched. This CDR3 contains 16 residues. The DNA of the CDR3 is TGTGCCAGCAGCTTAGTATCGGTAGCGGGGGCCTACGAGCAGTACTTC. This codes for CASSLVSVAGAYEQYF.

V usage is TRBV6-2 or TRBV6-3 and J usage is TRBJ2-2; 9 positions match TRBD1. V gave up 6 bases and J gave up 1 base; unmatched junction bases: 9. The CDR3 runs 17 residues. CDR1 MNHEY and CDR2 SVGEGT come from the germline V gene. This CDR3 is CASSLNRDRVNTGELFF. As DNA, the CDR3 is TGTGCCAGCAGCTTAAACCGGGACAGGGTGAACACCGGGGAGCTGTTTTTT.

The CDR3, as DNA: TGTGCCAGCAGCCAAGGACAGGGAGATCAGCCCCAGCATTTT. Translation: CASSQGQGDQPQHF. V is TRBV3-1 (or the pseudogene TRBV3-2) and J is TRBJ1-5; 7 bases map to TRBD1. J was trimmed by 5 bases and V by 1 base; bases with no gene match: 2. The V gene's germline CDR1 is LGHDT and CDR2 YNNKEL (reference sequence). CDR3 length: 14 amino acids.

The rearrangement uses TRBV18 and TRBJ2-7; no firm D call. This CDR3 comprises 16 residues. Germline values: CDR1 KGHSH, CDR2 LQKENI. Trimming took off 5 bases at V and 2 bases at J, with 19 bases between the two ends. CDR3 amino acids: CASSLTAPGLTYEQYF. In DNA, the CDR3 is TGTGCCAGCTCATTAACGGCCCCGGGTCTCACCTACGAGCAGTACTTC.

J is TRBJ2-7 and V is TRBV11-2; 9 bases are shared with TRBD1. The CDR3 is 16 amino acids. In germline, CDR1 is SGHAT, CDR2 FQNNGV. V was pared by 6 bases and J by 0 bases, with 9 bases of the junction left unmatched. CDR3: CASSDPGQGPSYEQYF. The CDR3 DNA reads TGTGCCAGCAGTGACCCCGGACAGGGGCCCTCCTACGAGCAGTACTTC.

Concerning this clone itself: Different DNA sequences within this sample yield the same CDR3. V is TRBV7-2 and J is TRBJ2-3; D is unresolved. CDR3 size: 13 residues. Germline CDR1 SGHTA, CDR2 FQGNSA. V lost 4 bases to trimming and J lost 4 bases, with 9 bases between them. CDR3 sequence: CASSSPGSDTQYF. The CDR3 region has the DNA TGTGCCAGCAGCTCCCCCGGTTCAGATACGCAGTATTTT.

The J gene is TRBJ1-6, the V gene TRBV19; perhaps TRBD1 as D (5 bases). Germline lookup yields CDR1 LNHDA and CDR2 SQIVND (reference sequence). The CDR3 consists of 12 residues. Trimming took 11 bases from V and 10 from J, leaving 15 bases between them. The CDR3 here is CASSRGRSPLHF. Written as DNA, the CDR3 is TGTGCCTCTTCGCGGGGCCGCTCACCCCTCCACTTT.

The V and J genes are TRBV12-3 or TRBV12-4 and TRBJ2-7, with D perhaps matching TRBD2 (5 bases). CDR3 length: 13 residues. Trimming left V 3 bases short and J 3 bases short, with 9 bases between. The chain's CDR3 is CASSLEEYYEQYF. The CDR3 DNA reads TGTGCCAGCAGTTTGGAGGAGTACTACGAGCAGTACTTC.

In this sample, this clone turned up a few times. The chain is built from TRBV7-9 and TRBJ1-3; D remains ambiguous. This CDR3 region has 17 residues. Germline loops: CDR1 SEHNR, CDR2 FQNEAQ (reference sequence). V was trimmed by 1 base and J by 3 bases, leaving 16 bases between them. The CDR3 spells CASSLGNRLTVGNTIYF. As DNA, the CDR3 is TGTGCCAGCAGCTTAGGGAACCGACTGACGGTTGGAAACACCATATATTTT.

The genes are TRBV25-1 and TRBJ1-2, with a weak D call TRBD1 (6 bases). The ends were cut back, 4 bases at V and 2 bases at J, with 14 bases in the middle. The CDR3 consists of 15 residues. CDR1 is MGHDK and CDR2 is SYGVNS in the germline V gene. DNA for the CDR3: TGTGCCAGCAGTGGTAGGACAGCTTTAAACTATGGCTACACCTTC. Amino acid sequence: CASSGRTALNYGYTF.

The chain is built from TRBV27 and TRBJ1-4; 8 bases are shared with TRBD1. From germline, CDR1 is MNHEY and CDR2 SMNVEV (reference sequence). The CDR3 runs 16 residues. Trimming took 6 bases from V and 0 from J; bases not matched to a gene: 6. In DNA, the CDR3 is TGTGCCAGCAGCACGACAGGGGATGCAACTAATGAAAAACTGTTTTTT. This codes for CASSTTGDATNEKLFF.

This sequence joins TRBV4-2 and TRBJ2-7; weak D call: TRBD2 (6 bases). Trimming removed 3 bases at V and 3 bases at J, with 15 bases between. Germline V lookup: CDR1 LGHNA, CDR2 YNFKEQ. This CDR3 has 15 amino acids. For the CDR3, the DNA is TGTGCCAGCAGCCAGGGGGGACTGTACGGCTACGAGCAGTACTTC. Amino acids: CASSQGGLYGYEQYF.

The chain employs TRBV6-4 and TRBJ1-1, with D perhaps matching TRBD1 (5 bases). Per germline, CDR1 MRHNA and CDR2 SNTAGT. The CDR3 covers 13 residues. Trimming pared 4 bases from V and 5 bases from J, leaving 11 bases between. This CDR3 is CASSGQFGTEAFF. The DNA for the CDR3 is TGTGCCAGCAGTGGACAGTTTGGAACTGAAGCTTTCTTT.

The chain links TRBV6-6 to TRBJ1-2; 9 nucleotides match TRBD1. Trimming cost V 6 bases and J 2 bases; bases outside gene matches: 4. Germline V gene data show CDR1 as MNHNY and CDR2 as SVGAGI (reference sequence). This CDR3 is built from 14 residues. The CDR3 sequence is CASRPGQGNYGYTF. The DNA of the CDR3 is TGTGCCAGCAGACCGGGACAGGGAAACTATGGCTACACCTTC.

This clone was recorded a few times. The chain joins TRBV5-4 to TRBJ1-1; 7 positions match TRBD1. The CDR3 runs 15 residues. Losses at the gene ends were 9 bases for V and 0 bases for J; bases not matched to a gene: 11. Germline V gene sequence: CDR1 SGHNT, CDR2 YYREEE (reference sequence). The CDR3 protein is CATLYDRAMNTEAFF. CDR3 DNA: TGTGCCACCCTGTACGACAGGGCCATGAACACTGAAGCTTTCTTT.

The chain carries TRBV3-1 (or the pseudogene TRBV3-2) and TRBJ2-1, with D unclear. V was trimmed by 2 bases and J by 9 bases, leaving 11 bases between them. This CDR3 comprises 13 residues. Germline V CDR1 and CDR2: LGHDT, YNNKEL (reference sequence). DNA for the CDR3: TGTGCCAGCAGCCAAACTGTCGAGGTTGAGCAGTTCTTC. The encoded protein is CASSQTVEVEQFF.